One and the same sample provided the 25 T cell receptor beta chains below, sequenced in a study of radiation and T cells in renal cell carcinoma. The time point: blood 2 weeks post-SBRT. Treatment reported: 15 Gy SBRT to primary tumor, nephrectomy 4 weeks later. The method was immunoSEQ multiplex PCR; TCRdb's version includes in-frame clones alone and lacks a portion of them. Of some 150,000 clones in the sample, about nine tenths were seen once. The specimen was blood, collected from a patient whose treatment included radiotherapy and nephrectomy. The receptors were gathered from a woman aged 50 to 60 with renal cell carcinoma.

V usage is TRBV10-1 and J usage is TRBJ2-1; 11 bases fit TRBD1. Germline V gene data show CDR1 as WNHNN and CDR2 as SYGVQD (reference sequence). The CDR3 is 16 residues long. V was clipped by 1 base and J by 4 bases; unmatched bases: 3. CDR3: CASSELGQGGYNEQFF. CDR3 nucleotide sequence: TGCGCCAGCAGTGAGTTGGGACAGGGGGGATACAATGAGCAGTTCTTC.

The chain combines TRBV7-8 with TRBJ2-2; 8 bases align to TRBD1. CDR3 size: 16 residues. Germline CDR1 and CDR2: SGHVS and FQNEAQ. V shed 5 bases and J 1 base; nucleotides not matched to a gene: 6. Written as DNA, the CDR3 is TGTGCCAGCAGCACGAACAGGGGGAGGAACACCGGGGAGCTGTTTTTT. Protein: CASSTNRGRNTGELFF.

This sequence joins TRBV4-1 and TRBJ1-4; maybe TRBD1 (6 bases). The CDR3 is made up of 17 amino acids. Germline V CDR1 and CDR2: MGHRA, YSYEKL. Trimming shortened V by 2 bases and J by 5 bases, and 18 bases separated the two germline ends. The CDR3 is CASSQKAWGHENEKLFF. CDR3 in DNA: TGCGCCAGCAGCCAAAAGGCCTGGGGGCATGAGAATGAAAAACTGTTTTTT.

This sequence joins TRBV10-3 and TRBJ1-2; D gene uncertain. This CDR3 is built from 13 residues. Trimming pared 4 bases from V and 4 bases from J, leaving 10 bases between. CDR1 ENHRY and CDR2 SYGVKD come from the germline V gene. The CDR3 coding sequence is TGTGCCATCAGTGGGACGGTAACCTATGGCTACACCTTC. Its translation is CAISGTVTYGYTF.

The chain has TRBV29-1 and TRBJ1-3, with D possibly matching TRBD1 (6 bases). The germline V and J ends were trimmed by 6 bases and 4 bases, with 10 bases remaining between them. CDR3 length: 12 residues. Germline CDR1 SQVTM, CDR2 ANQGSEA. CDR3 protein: CSVVTGGNTIYF. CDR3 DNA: TGCAGCGTCGTGACAGGAGGAAACACCATATATTTT.

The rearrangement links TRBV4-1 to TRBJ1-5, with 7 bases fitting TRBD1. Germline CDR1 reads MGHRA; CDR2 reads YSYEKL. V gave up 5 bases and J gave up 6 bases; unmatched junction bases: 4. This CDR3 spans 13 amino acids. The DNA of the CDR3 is TGCGCCAGCAGCAGACAGGGAGGTCAGCCCCAGCATTTT. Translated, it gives CASSRQGGQPQHF.

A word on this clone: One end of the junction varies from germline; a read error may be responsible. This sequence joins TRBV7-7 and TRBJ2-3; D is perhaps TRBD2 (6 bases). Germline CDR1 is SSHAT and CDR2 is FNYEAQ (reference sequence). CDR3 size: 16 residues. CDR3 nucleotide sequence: TGTGCTAGCAGCTTAGACAAACTAGCAGGCACAGATACGCAGTATTTT. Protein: CASSLDKLAGTDTQYF.

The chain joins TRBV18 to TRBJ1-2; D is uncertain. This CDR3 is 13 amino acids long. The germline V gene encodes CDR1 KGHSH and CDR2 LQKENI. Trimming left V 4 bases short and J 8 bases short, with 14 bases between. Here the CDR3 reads CASSRETSSGYTF. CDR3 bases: TGTGCCAGCTCACGTGAGACATCCTCGGGCTACACCTTC.

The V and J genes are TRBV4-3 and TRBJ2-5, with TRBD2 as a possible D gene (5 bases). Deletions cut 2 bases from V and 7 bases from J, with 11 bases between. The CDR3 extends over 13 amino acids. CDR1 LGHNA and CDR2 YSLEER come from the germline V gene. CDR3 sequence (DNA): TGCGCCAGCAGCCAATCGCTAGCCGGGACCCAGTACTTC. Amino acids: CASSQSLAGTQYF.

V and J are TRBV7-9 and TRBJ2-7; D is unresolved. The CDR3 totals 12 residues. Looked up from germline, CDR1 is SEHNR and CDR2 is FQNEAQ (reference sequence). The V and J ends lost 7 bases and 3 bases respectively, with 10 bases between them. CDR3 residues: CASTGSRYEQYF. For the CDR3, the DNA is TGTGCCAGCACCGGGTCCCGCTACGAGCAGTACTTC.

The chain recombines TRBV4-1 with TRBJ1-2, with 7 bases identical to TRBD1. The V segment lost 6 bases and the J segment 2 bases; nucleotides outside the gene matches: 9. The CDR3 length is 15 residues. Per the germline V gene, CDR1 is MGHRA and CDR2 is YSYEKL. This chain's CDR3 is CASRDRNKENYGYTF. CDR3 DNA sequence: TGCGCCAGCAGGGACAGGAATAAAGAAAACTATGGCTACACCTTC.

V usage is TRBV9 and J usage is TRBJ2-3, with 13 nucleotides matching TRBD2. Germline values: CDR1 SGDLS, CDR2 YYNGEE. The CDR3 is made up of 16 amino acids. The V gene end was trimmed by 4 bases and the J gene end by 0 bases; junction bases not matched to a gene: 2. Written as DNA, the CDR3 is TGTGCCAGCAGCATGACTAGCGGGGGGAGCACAGATACGCAGTATTTT. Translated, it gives CASSMTSGGSTDTQYF.

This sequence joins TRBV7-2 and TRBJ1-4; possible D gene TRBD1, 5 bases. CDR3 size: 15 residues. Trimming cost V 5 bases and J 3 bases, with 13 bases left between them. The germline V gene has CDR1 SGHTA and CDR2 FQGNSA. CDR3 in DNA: TGTGCCAGCAGCCTTAGCCAGGGCCCTAATGAAAAACTGTTTTTT. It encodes CASSLSQGPNEKLFF.

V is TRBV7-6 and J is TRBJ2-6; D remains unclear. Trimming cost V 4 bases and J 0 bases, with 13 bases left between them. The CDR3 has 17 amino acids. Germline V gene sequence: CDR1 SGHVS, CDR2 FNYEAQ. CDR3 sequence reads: CASSSQTRASGANVLTF. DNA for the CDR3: TGTGCCAGCAGCTCCCAGACTCGGGCCTCTGGGGCCAACGTCCTGACTTTC. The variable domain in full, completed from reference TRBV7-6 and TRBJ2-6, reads GAGVSQSPRYKVTKRGQDVALRCDPISGHVSLYWYRQALGQGPEFLTYFNYEAQQDKSGLPNDRFSAERPEGSISTLTIQRTEQRDSAMYRCASSSQTRASGANVLTFGAGSRLTVL.

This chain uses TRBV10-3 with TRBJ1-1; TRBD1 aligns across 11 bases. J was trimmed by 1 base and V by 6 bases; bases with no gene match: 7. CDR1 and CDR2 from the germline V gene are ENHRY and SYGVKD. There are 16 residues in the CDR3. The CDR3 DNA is TGTGCCATCAGAAACCGGGACAGGGGGTCGAACACTGAAGCTTTCTTT. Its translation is CAIRNRDRGSNTEAFF.

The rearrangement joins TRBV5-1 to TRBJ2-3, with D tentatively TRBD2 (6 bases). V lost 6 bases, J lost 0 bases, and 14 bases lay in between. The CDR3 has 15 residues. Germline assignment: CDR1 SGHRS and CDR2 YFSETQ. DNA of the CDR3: TGCGCCAGCAACTCCGCGGGACCCAGCACAGATACGCAGTATTTT. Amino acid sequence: CASNSAGPSTDTQYF.

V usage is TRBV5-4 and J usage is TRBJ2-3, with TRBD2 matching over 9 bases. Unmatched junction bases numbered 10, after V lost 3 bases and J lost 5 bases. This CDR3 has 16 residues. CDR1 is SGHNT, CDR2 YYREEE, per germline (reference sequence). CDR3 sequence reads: CASSYLAGSGGDTQYF. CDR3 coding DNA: TGTGCCAGCAGCTACCTAGCGGGGTCTGGAGGAGATACGCAGTATTTT.

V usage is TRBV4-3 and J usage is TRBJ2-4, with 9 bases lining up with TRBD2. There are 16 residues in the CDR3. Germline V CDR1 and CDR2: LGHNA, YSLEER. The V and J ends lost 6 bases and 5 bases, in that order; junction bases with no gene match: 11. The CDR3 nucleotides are TGCGCCAGCAGTAAGAGCGGGGGGCCTATACAAAACATTCAGTACTTC. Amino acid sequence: CASSKSGGPIQNIQYF.

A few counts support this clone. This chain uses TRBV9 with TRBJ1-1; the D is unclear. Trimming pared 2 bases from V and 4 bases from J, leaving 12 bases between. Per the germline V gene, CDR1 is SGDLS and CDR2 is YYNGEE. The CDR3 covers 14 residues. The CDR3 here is CASSVFGEATEAFF. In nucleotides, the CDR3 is TGTGCCAGCAGCGTGTTTGGGGAAGCCACTGAAGCTTTCTTT.

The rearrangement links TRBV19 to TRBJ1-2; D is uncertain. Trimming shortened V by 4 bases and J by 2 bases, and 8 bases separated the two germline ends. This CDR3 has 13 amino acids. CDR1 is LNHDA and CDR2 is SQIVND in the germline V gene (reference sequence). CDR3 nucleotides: TGTGCCAGTAGTAATTCAGCAAACTATGGCTACACCTTC. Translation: CASSNSANYGYTF.

Here the CDR3 DNA reads TGCGCCAGCAGCTTGGAATCGGCAAGGGGCTACACCTTC. Residues: CASSLESARGYTF. The V gene is TRBV5-1, the J gene TRBJ1-2, with D unresolved. V shed 0 bases and J shed 8 bases, with 11 bases lying between them. The CDR3 runs 13 residues. CDR1 is SGHRS, CDR2 YFSETQ, per germline.

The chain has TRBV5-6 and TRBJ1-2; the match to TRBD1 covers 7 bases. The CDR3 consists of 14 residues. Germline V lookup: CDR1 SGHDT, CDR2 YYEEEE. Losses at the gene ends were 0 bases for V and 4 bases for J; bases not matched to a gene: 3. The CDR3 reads CASSLEQGTYGYTF. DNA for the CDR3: TGTGCCAGCAGCTTGGAACAGGGGACCTATGGCTACACCTTC. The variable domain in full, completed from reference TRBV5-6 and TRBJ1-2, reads DAGVTQSPTHLIKTRGQQVTLRCSPKSGHDTVSWYQQALGQGPQFIFQYYEEEERQRGNFPDRFSGHQFPNYSSELNVNALLLGDSALYLCASSLEQGTYGYTFGSGTRLTVV.

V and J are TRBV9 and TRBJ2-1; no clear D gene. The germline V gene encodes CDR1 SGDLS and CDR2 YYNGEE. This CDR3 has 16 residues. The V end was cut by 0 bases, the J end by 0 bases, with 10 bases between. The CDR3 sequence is CASSVGPLSSYNEQFF. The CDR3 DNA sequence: TGTGCCAGCAGCGTAGGCCCCCTGAGCTCCTACAATGAGCAGTTCTTC.

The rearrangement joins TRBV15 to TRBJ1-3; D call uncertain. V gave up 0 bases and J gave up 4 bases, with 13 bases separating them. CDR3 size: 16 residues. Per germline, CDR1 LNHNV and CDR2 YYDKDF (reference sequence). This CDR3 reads CATSRDIMVSGNTIYF. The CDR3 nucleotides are TGTGCCACCAGCAGAGATATTATGGTTTCAGGAAACACCATATATTTT.

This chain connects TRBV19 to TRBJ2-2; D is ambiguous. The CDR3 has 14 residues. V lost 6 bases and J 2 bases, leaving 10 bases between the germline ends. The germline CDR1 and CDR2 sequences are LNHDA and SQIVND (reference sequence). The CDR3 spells CASRQFPNTGELFF. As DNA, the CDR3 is TGTGCCAGTAGACAGTTCCCCAACACCGGGGAGCTGTTTTTT.